Below, 11 T cell receptor beta chains from the same sample are listed, as sequenced in a study of neurological immune-mediated disorders. Each CDR3 protein is one row after TCRdb ran MiXCR on the 5' RACE reads. The profile covers around 130,000 distinct CDR3 sequences, with roughly 3.4% appearing a single time and 1% to 1.5% taken by the ten largest. Sample: PBMCs. These receptors originate from a woman in her thirties with multiple sclerosis.

The chain has TRBV19 and TRBJ2-7, with TRBD2 matching over 9 bases. The V and J ends lost 2 bases and 2 bases, in that order; junction bases with no gene match: 4. CDR3 size: 15 residues. Per the germline V gene, CDR1 is LNHDA and CDR2 is SQIVND (reference sequence). The CDR3 DNA sequence: TGTGCCAGTAGTATATCGACTAGCGGAACCTACGAGCAGTACTTC. This gives the protein CASSISTSGTYEQYF.

In this sample, this clonotype turned up many times. The chain has TRBV6-2 or TRBV6-3 and TRBJ2-7, with D possibly being TRBD2 (6 bases). The CDR3 consists of 14 residues. Germline CDR1 and CDR2: MNHEY and SVGEGT. Trimming shortened V by 6 bases and J by 2 bases, and 14 bases separated the two germline ends. The CDR3 DNA follows: TGTGCCAGCAGAACCGGGACTGAAGCCTACGAGCAGTACTTC. Protein sequence: CASRTGTEAYEQYF.

In this sample, this clonotype turned up many times. The chain combines TRBV20-1 with TRBJ1-1; a possible D gene is TRBD1 (5 bases). Trimming cost V 0 bases and J 11 bases, with 16 bases left between them. Germline values: CDR1 DFQATT, CDR2 SNEGSKA (reference sequence). The CDR3 has 13 residues. CDR3 residues: CSARDPLIRGAFF. The CDR3 DNA reads TGCAGTGCTAGAGACCCGCTTATCCGGGGGGCTTTCTTT.

This clonotype has at least ten counts. The rearrangement uses TRBV29-1 and TRBJ1-1; perhaps TRBD1 as D (6 bases). The CDR3 has 11 residues. Germline assignment: CDR1 SQVTM and CDR2 ANQGSEA. V was trimmed by 6 bases and J by 5 bases, leaving 10 bases between them. The CDR3 bases are TGCAGCGTGGGGCAGGGGACTGAAGCTTTCTTT. Amino acid sequence: CSVGQGTEAFF.

V gene TRBV12-3 or TRBV12-4 combines with J gene TRBJ2-5; possibly TRBD2 for D (5 bases). V gave up 6 bases and J gave up 4 bases, with 15 bases separating them. This CDR3 is built from 14 residues. CDR3 sequence reads: CASSPERTPETQYF. The CDR3 DNA is TGTGCCAGCAGCCCCGAGCGGACCCCAGAGACCCAGTACTTC.

This clonotype occurred a few times. V and J are TRBV20-1 and TRBJ2-7; D is ambiguous. CDR1 is DFQATT, CDR2 SNEGSKA, per germline (reference sequence). The V end lost 4 bases, the J end lost 0 bases, and 10 bases lay between the germline ends. This CDR3 is 13 amino acids long. Here the CDR3 reads CSANTASSYEQYF. As DNA, the CDR3 is TGCAGTGCTAACACAGCCAGCTCCTACGAGCAGTACTTC.

This clonotype was counted a few times. One junction end disagrees with the germline gene, perhaps due to a read error. The rearrangement links TRBV7-2 to TRBJ2-7; D possibly corresponds to TRBD2 (5 bases). Germline assignment: CDR1 SGHTA and CDR2 FQGNSA. CDR3 size: 12 residues. In nucleotides, the CDR3 is TGTGACAGCAGCACCCGGGACTACGAGCAGTACTTC. It codes for CDSSTRDYEQYF. Combining the CDR3 with reference TRBV7-2 and TRBJ2-7 gives the whole variable domain GAGVSQSPSNKVTEKGKDVELRCDPISGHTALYWYRQSLGQGLEFLIYFQGNSAPDKSGLPSDRFSAERTGGSVSTLTIQRTQQEDSAVYLCDSSTRDYEQYFGPGTRLTVT.

This clonotype was counted ten times or more. The chain is built from TRBV11-2 and TRBJ1-1; no clear D. The germline gives CDR1 SGHAT, CDR2 FQNNGV. CDR3 length: 12 residues. Trimming removed 0 bases at V and 3 bases at J, with 2 bases between. This CDR3 reads CASSLDYTEAFF. The CDR3 nucleotides read TGTGCCAGCAGCTTAGATTACACTGAAGCTTTCTTT.

In its sample, this clonotype was seen many times. The V call is TRBV7-2, the J call TRBJ2-6, with D unclear. Germline values: CDR1 SGHTA, CDR2 FQGNSA. V was pared by 6 bases and J by 4 bases, with 7 bases between. The CDR3 length is 13 residues. Written as DNA, the CDR3 is TGTGCCAGCAGAGGATCCGGGGCCAACGTCCTGACTTTC. Translation gives CASRGSGANVLTF.

This clonotype was detected ten times or more. This rearrangement joins TRBV27 to TRBJ1-1; no firm D call. This CDR3 comprises 13 residues. V was trimmed by 5 bases and J by 6 bases, leaving 13 bases between them. Germline V CDR1 and CDR2: MNHEY, SMNVEV (reference sequence). In nucleotides, the CDR3 is TGTGCCAGCAGTCGGACCTTTGTGGCTGAAGCTTTCTTT. This sequence encodes CASSRTFVAEAFF.

This clonotype was counted many times. This chain links TRBV6-2 or TRBV6-3 with TRBJ2-1; 12 bases align to TRBD2. The CDR3 length is 15 residues. J gave up 7 bases and V 6 bases, and 7 bases lay outside the gene matches. Germline V gene sequence: CDR1 MNHEY, CDR2 SVGEGT. CDR3 sequence reads: CASSRLAGDWNEQFF. The CDR3, as DNA: TGTGCCAGCAGCCGACTAGCGGGAGATTGGAATGAGCAGTTCTTC.